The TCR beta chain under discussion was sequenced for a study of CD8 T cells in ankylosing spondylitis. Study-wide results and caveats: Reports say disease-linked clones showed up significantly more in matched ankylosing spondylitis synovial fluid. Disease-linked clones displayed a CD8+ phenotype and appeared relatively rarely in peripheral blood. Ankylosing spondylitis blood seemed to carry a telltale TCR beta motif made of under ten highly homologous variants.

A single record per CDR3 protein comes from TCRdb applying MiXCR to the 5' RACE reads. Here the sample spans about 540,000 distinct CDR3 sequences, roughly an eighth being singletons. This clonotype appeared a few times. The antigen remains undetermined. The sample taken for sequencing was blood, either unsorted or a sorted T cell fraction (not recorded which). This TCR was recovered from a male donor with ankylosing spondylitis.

CDR3 DNA sequence: TGCGCCAGCAGTGAGTCGGACAGGGGAAATGAGCAGTTCTTC. Protein product: CASSESDRGNEQFF. The genes are TRBV10-1 and TRBJ2-1; 9 bases map to TRBD1. Unmatched junction bases numbered 1, after V lost 0 bases and J lost 7 bases. Germline V gene data show CDR1 as WNHNN and CDR2 as SYGVQD (reference sequence). This CDR3 has 14 amino acids.